Following are 17 T cell receptor beta chains from one sample sequenced in a study of blood T cells in healthy people across ages. Using a J-beta primer mix together with a sample-barcoded 5' primer, a second PCR was run for about 7 to 12 cycles. TCRdb reprocessed the 5' RACE reads via MiXCR and lists one record per CDR3 protein. The data show roughly 1.5 million distinct CDR3 sequences, roughly two fifths seen once. Sequencing used blood. These receptor sequences come from a woman between 18 and 29 years old in good health.

Regarding this clonotype: Germline and junction disagree at one end, which may indicate a read error. The chain uses TRBV7-8 and TRBJ1-6; D not resolved. Germline-derived CDR1 and CDR2 are SGHVS and FQNEAQ. The CDR3 runs to 14 residues. The CDR3 region has the DNA TGTGCCAGCAGCTTAGAGGCGATCAATTCACCCCCCCACTTT. Protein product: CASSLEAINSPPHF.

The chain recombines TRBV6-1 with TRBJ2-3; D unresolved. Trimming removed 4 bases at V and 6 bases at J, with 14 bases between. The CDR3 length is 14 residues. CDR1 and CDR2 (germline): MNHNS, SASEGT. The CDR3 region is CASSAAQRTDTQYF. DNA for the CDR3: TGTGCCAGCAGTGCGGCACAGCGTACGGATACGCAGTATTTT.

The gene calls are TRBV10-3 and TRBJ2-3; D possibly uses TRBD1 or TRBD2 (7 bases each). Germline loops: CDR1 ENHRY, CDR2 SYGVKD. The CDR3 totals 13 residues. V was trimmed by 10 bases and J by 4 bases, leaving 15 bases between them. The CDR3 DNA reads as TGTGCCAGCGCAGGGGGGGTCCCAGATACGCAGTATTTT. This encodes CASAGGVPDTQYF.

This clonotype was seen ten or more times. The CDR3 loop reads CAISESGATTYEQYF. In nucleotides, the CDR3 is TGTGCCATCAGTGAGTCGGGGGCAACAACCTACGAGCAGTACTTC. V and J are TRBV10-3 and TRBJ2-7; the D gene is possibly TRBD1 (6 bases). The CDR3 runs 15 residues. V was shortened by 0 bases and J by 2 bases, with 11 bases between the two germline ends. Per the germline V gene, CDR1 is ENHRY and CDR2 is SYGVKD.

The chain uses TRBV6-2 or TRBV6-3 and TRBJ2-7; D possibly matches TRBD1 or TRBD2 (6 bases each). The V and J ends lost 0 bases and 5 bases respectively, with 14 bases between them. The germline CDR1 and CDR2 sequences are MNHEY and SVGEGT. CDR3 size: 15 residues. This CDR3 reads CASSYSSRGGDEQYF. The DNA for the CDR3 is TGTGCCAGCAGTTACTCATCCAGGGGAGGCGACGAGCAGTACTTC.

V gene TRBV10-3 combines with J gene TRBJ2-7, with D possibly matching TRBD1 (5 bases). Trimming cost V 2 bases and J 2 bases, with 13 bases left between them. The length of the CDR3 is 15 residues. CDR1 is ENHRY, CDR2 SYGVKD, per germline. CDR3 coding DNA: TGTGCCATCAGTGAGAGGCAGGGCCAGGCCTACGAGCAGTACTTC. As protein: CAISERQGQAYEQYF.

The chain carries TRBV4-3 and TRBJ2-1; the D is unclear. Germline V gene data show CDR1 as LGHNA and CDR2 as YSLEER. This CDR3 comprises 16 residues. The V end lost 0 bases, the J end lost 0 bases, and 9 bases lay between the germline ends. The CDR3 region is CASSQDMPSSYNEQFF. The CDR3 DNA is TGCGCCAGCAGCCAAGATATGCCCAGCTCCTACAATGAGCAGTTCTTC.

This clonotype came up a few times. This chain joins TRBV28 and TRBJ2-5; D gene ambiguous. CDR3 length: 14 amino acids. Trimming took off 3 bases at V and 5 bases at J, with 13 bases between the two ends. From germline, CDR1 is MDHEN and CDR2 SYDVKM. As DNA, the CDR3 is TGTGCCAGCAGTTTGGTAGGCCCAGCCGAGACCCAGTACTTC. The encoded protein is CASSLVGPAETQYF.

The CDR3, as DNA: TGTGCCAGCAGAGCCGGGGACGGAATTAATGAAAAACTGTTTTTT. Translated: CASRAGDGINEKLFF. The chain uses TRBV2 and TRBJ1-4; TRBD1 might be the D (5 bases). There are 15 residues in the CDR3. The V gene lost 6 bases and the J gene lost 4 bases, with 15 bases spanning the gap. Germline assignment: CDR1 SNHLY and CDR2 FYNNEI.

This clonotype has just a few counts. The V gene is TRBV2, the J gene TRBJ1-4; TRBD1 matches at 9 bases. V gave up 8 bases and J gave up 6 bases; unmatched junction bases: 7. This CDR3 contains 14 residues. Germline-derived CDR1 and CDR2 are SNHLY and FYNNEI. The CDR3 loop is CASGPQGAHEKLFF. In DNA, the CDR3 is TGTGCCAGCGGGCCACAGGGGGCTCATGAAAAACTGTTTTTT.

There are a few counts of this clonotype. This CDR3 is CASSLPDRGNHEQYF. CDR3 DNA: TGTGCCAGCAGCTTACCGGACAGGGGTAATCACGAGCAGTACTTC. J is TRBJ2-4 and V is TRBV7-9, with TRBD1 matching over 9 bases. The last part of the DNA fits TRBJ2-7 better; the J call may be wrong. The CDR3 totals 15 residues. The V gene's germline CDR1 is SEHNR and CDR2 FQNEAQ (reference sequence).

The V call is TRBV6-5, the J call TRBJ2-1; 10 bases fit TRBD1. This CDR3 has 15 amino acids. Germline V gene data show CDR1 as MNHEY and CDR2 as SVGAGI. V lost 2 bases and J lost 6; bases outside the gene matches: 4. The CDR3 here is CASSYDRGPLNEQFF. Here the CDR3 DNA reads TGTGCCAGCAGTTACGACAGGGGGCCCCTCAATGAGCAGTTCTTC.

The sample holds many counts of this clonotype. The chain employs TRBV7-2 and TRBJ2-3; D is possibly TRBD1 (6 bases). The CDR3 is made up of 14 amino acids. The V end was cut by 0 bases, the J end by 4 bases, with 8 bases between. Germline V gene sequence: CDR1 SGHTA, CDR2 FQGNSA. The CDR3 nucleotides read TGTGCCAGCAGCTTAGCGACAGGAGCAGATACGCAGTATTTT. Translated, it gives CASSLATGADTQYF. The complete variable domain, with remaining parts taken from reference TRBV7-2 and TRBJ2-3, reads GAGVSQSPSNKVTEKGKDVELRCDPISGHTALYWYRQSLGQGLEFLIYFQGNSAPDKSGLPSDRFSAERTGGSVSTLTIQRTQQEDSAVYLCASSLATGADTQYFGPGTRLTVL.

This clonotype showed up many times. The chain recombines TRBV29-1 with TRBJ2-1; D may be TRBD2 (6 bases). V lost 6 bases and J lost 14, with 14 bases in between. CDR3 length equals 10 residues. Germline V gives CDR1 SQVTM, CDR2 ANQGSEA. The CDR3 loop reads CSVAGLIEFF. CDR3 DNA: TGCAGCGTGGCCGGACTAATTGAGTTCTTC.

The J gene is TRBJ2-2, the V gene TRBV7-8; either TRBD1 or TRBD2 may supply D (5 bases each). Germline V gene data show CDR1 as SGHVS and CDR2 as FQNEAQ. V was cut by 6 bases and J by 0 bases, with 11 bases left in between. This CDR3 is 15 amino acids long. The CDR3 loop reads CASRTGAANTGELFF. CDR3 in DNA: TGTGCCAGCAGAACCGGGGCAGCGAACACCGGGGAGCTGTTTTTT.

The genes are TRBV20-1 and TRBJ1-2; D is perhaps TRBD1 (5 bases). The CDR3 runs 16 residues. The germline gives CDR1 DFQATT, CDR2 SNEGSKA (reference sequence). Trimming took off 5 bases at V and 2 bases at J, with 21 bases between the two ends. CDR3 sequence: CSAPGTPLRGNYGYTF. The CDR3 DNA is TGCAGTGCTCCGGGGACCCCTCTACGAGGGAACTATGGCTACACCTTC.

The chain employs TRBV3-1 and TRBJ2-5; 7 bases are a match to TRBD2. The DNA end lines up better with TRBJ2-7; the J call may be wrong. The CDR3 is 15 residues long. Germline loops: CDR1 LGHDT, CDR2 YNNKEL (reference sequence). The CDR3 bases are TGTGCCAGCAGCCCTTTAGAGGGAGGGTCCTACGAGCAGTACTTC. Translation: CASSPLEGGSYEQYF.